This is a list of T cell receptor beta chains from one sample in a study of T cell repertoires in ileal Crohn's disease. Some clones are missing from TCRdb's copy, which holds only in-frame ones; the method was immunoSEQ multiplex PCR. The data show approximately 9,000 clones, around 77% seen once. Sequencing was done on a sample of ileal tissue. The receptors here all came from an adult with Crohn's disease. The CDR3 runs from the conserved cysteine through the conserved F or W. The D gene is left open where the match is weak. Clone size, where shown, is once, few, many, or a class for clones that have expanded.

D gene	J gene	clone size	V gene	CDR3 protein	CDR3 DNA
NA	TRBJ2-3	NA	TRBV14	CASSPGLTSTDTQYF	TGTGCCAGCAGCCCGGGATTGACTAGCACAGATACGCAGTATTTT
TRBD1	TRBJ1-2	NA	TRBV29-1	CSVSIRDSHYTF	TGCAGCGTTTCGATCCGGGACAGTCATTACACCTTC
TRBD2	TRBJ2-1	few	TRBV5-6	CASSRGGLENEQFF	TGTGCCAGCAGCCGGGGGGGCCTGGAGAATGAGCAGTTCTTC
TRBD2	TRBJ2-1	NA	TRBV10-3	CAIGASGGASYNEQFF	TGTGCCATCGGGGCTAGCGGGGGGGCCTCCTACAATGAGCAGTTCTTC
NA	TRBJ1-1	NA	TRBV27	CASRTYTGTMNTEAFF	TGTGCCAGCAGAACTTACACCGGGACAATGAACACTGAAGCTTTCTTT
TRBD2	TRBJ2-1	once	TRBV5-1	CASSLELAGVNEQFF	TGCGCCAGCAGCTTGGAACTAGCGGGAGTCAATGAGCAGTTCTTC
TRBD1	TRBJ1-2	NA	TRBV5-6	CASSLPGGVYGYTF	TGTGCCAGCAGCTTGCCAGGGGGCGTCTATGGCTACACCTTC
NA	TRBJ1-5	NA	TRBV19	CASTGSGGRGQPQHF	TGTGCCAGTACTGGCTCCGGGGGGCGAGGGCAGCCCCAGCATTTT
NA	TRBJ2-5	NA	TRBV6-1	CASSGGRVTETQYF	TGTGCCAGCAGTGGGGGCAGGGTGACGGAGACCCAGTACTTC
TRBD2	TRBJ2-7	NA	TRBV18	CASSPLVGAGGFPSSYEQYF	TGTGCCAGCTCACCCCTTGTAGGAGCGGGGGGGTTCCCCAGCTCCTACGAGCAGTACTTC
TRBD1	TRBJ1-3	NA	TRBV5-6	CASSFIPGQRGNTIYF	TGTGCCAGCAGCTTTATTCCGGGACAGAGGGGAAACACCATATATTTT
NA	TRBJ2-7	NA	TRBV29-1	CSVEWLNLEGSYEQYF	TGCAGCGTTGAATGGTTAAACCTAGAAGGTTCCTACGAGCAGTACTTC
TRBD2	TRBJ2-7	NA	TRBV6-5	CASSYSSSGNYEQYF	TGTGCCAGCAGTTACTCTTCTAGCGGGAACTACGAGCAGTACTTC
TRBD1	TRBJ2-5	once	TRBV5-6	CASSSLLGQGGETQYF	TGTGCCAGCAGCTCACTATTGGGACAGGGAGGAGAGACCCAGTACTTC
NA	TRBJ1-4	NA	TRBV9	CASSAYPRPYSGSTDEKLFF	TGTGCCAGCAGCGCGTACCCGAGACCCTACTCGGGGTCAACCGATGAAAAACTGTTTTTT
TRBD2	TRBJ2-3	NA	TRBV7-8	CASSPSGSPSTDTQYF	TGTGCCAGCAGCCCTAGCGGATCACCTAGCACAGATACGCAGTATTTT
TRBD1	TRBJ2-7	NA	TRBV6-1	CASSPGQGLRGEQYF	TGTGCCAGCAGTCCAGGACAGGGTCTTAGGGGCGAGCAGTACTTC
TRBD1	TRBJ2-1	medium-sized	TRBV12-5	CASGLEGQGAGNEQFF	TGTGCTAGTGGTTTGGAGGGTCAGGGGGCCGGAAATGAGCAGTTCTTC
TRBD1	TRBJ2-6	NA	TRBV23-1	CASRILRDRGALGANVLTF	TGCGCCAGCAGAATTCTCCGGGACAGGGGGGCCTTAGGGGCCAACGTCCTGACTTTC
TRBD1	TRBJ1-6	NA	TRBV30	CAWVQGVNNSPLHF	TGTGCCTGGGTGCAGGGGGTAAACAATTCACCCCTCCACTTT
NA	TRBJ1-2	few	TRBV5-6	CASSSPTNYGYTF	TGTGCCAGCAGCTCCCCTACTAACTATGGCTACACCTTC
TRBD2	TRBJ2-1	NA	TRBV5-1	CASSLAGTSNHEQFF	TGCGCCAGCAGCTTGGCCGGGACTAGCAACCATGAGCAGTTCTTC
TRBD1	TRBJ2-6	NA	TRBV19	CASSSSGQGANVLTF	TGTGCCAGTAGTTCTTCGGGACAGGGGGCCAACGTCCTGACTTTC
TRBD2	TRBJ2-1	NA	TRBV30	CAWSDPLSGRPWEQFF	TGTGCCTGGAGTGACCCCTTGAGCGGGAGGCCCTGGGAGCAGTTCTTC
TRBD1	TRBJ2-7	once	TRBV6-6	CASSYRDRVSYEQYF	TGTGCCAGCAGTTACCGGGACAGGGTTTCCTACGAGCAGTACTTC
NA	TRBJ2-1	NA	TRBV2	CASRANRETYNEQFF	TGTGCCAGCAGAGCAAACAGGGAAACCTACAATGAGCAGTTCTTC
TRBD1	TRBJ1-3	medium-sized	TRBV11-2	CASSLTGRNTIYF	TGTGCCAGCAGCCTGACAGGGAGAAACACCATATATTTT
NA	TRBJ2-7	NA	TRBV11-2	CASSLGGRSYEQYF	TGTGCCAGCAGCTTAGGCGGGCGCTCCTACGAGCAGTACTTC
TRBD2	TRBJ2-1	few	TRBV30	CAWSVGSGRVREQFF	TGTGCCTGGAGTGTAGGTAGCGGGAGGGTCCGTGAGCAGTTCTTC
TRBD1	TRBJ1-1	NA	TRBV6-1	CASRGTANTEAFF	TGTGCCAGCAGAGGGACAGCGAACACTGAAGCTTTCTTT
NA	TRBJ1-1	few	TRBV5-1	CASTRTGRGDTEAFF	TGCGCCAGCACTCGAACAGGGAGAGGCGACACTGAAGCTTTCTTT
TRBD2	TRBJ2-2	NA	TRBV5-1	CASSAGLANTGELFF	TGCGCCAGCAGCGCGGGACTAGCGAACACCGGGGAGCTGTTTTTT
TRBD2	TRBJ2-7	NA	TRBV11-2	CASSPPGLAREQYF	TGTGCCAGCAGCCCACCGGGACTAGCAAGGGAGCAGTACTTC
NA	TRBJ1-1	once	TRBV7-8	CASSWGTGEGAEAFF	TGTGCCAGCAGCTGGGGTACGGGGGAGGGAGCTGAAGCTTTCTTT
NA	TRBJ2-3	NA	TRBV5-1	CASSSGYSDTQYF	TGCGCCAGCAGCTCCGGGTATTCAGATACGCAGTATTTT
NA	TRBJ2-3	NA	TRBV11-2	CASSPSGDTQYF	TGTGCCAGCAGCCCGTCAGGGGATACGCAGTATTTT
NA	TRBJ1-2	NA	TRBV11-2	CASSPDGYGYTF	TGTGCCAGCAGCCCAGACGGGTATGGCTACACCTTC
NA	TRBJ1-2	once	TRBV10-2	CASSEGQSNYGYTF	TGCGCCAGCAGTGAAGGACAGAGTAACTATGGCTACACCTTC
NA	TRBJ2-6	NA	TRBV6-1	CASSEGPTGANVLTF	TGTGCCAGCAGTGAGGGGCCTACTGGGGCCAACGTCCTGACTTTC
NA	TRBJ2-5	NA	TRBV7-3	CASSQDIQETQYF	TGTGCCAGCAGCCAGGACATCCAAGAGACCCAGTACTTC
NA	TRBJ2-2	few	TRBV5-1	CASSRNTGELFF	TGCGCCAGCAGTCGGAACACCGGGGAGCTGTTTTTT
NA	TRBJ2-3	NA	TRBV10-2	CASSDSGPRDTQYF	TGCGCCAGCAGTGATTCAGGGCCTCGGGATACGCAGTATTTT
NA	TRBJ2-1	NA	TRBV9	CASSVEEEQFF	TGTGCCAGCAGCGTAGAAGAGGAGCAGTTCTTC
TRBD1	TRBJ1-2	NA	TRBV7-3	CASSSGTGSGVGYTF	TGTGCCAGCAGCTCTGGGACAGGTTCGGGGGTTGGCTACACCTTC
TRBD1	TRBJ1-4	NA	TRBV15	CATSAGGTGGQKLFF	TGTGCCACCAGCGCCGGGGGGACAGGAGGCCAAAAACTGTTTTTT